These 23 T cell receptor beta chains were all obtained from the same sample, sequenced in a study of T cell changes during pregnancy in multiple sclerosis. The protocol was immunoSEQ multiplex PCR, while the TCRdb copy is restricted to in-frame clones and leaves out a portion. The table lists approximately 68,000 clones, approximately 90% of them singletons. Specimen: peripheral blood, collected in the second trimester of pregnancy. Source of these receptors: a female donor with multiple sclerosis, enrolled in a pregnancy study.

The rearrangement joins TRBV19 to TRBJ1-2; D remains unclear. The ends were cut back, 5 bases at V and 8 bases at J, with 18 bases in the middle. Germline-derived CDR1 and CDR2 are LNHDA and SQIVND (reference sequence). The CDR3 length is 14 residues. The CDR3 is CASSWIDPGRGYTF. The CDR3 DNA reads as TGTGCCAGTAGTTGGATTGACCCGGGGAGAGGCTACACCTTC.

This rearrangement joins TRBV5-1 to TRBJ2-7, with 12 nucleotides matching TRBD2. The trim removed 0 bases at V and 5 bases at J, leaving 6 bases unmatched. CDR3 length: 16 amino acids. Germline lookup yields CDR1 SGHRS and CDR2 YFSETQ. CDR3 coding DNA: TGCGCCAGCAGCTTGGGGCTAGCGGGAGGGTTGGACGAGCAGTACTTC. Translating gives CASSLGLAGGLDEQYF. Using reference TRBV5-1 and TRBJ2-7 for the parts outside the CDR3, the full variable domain is KAGVTQTPRYLIKTRGQQVTLSCSPISGHRSVSWYQQTPGQGLQFLFEYFSETQRNKGNFPGRFSGRQFSNSRSEMNVSTLELGDSALYLCASSLGLAGGLDEQYFGPGTRLTVT.

The CDR3 reads CASSGGDRSYEQYF. CDR3 nucleotides: TGTGCCAGCAGCGGGGGGGACCGCTCCTACGAGCAGTACTTC. The chain joins TRBV11-1 to TRBJ2-7, with TRBD2 matching over 7 bases. The CDR3 runs to 14 residues. In germline, CDR1 is SGHAT, CDR2 FQDESV (reference sequence). V lost 5 bases to trimming and J lost 0 bases; unmatched junction nucleotides: 4. The whole variable domain, filled in from reference TRBV11-1 and TRBJ2-7, reads EAEVAQSPRYKITEKSQAVAFWCDPISGHATLYWYRQILGQGPELLVQFQDESVVDDSQLPKDRFSAERLKGVDSTLKIQPAELGDSAMYLCASSGGDRSYEQYFGPGTRLTVT.

The chain links TRBV2 to TRBJ1-5; a weak D match, TRBD1 (6 bases). V was trimmed by 5 bases and J by 4 bases, leaving 15 bases between them. The germline V gene has CDR1 SNHLY and CDR2 FYNNEI. The CDR3 is 15 residues long. CDR3 nucleotides: TGTGCCAGCAGTCGCGACAGGCTAGGTAATCAGCCCCAGCATTTT. It yields the protein CASSRDRLGNQPQHF.

This chain connects TRBV5-1 to TRBJ1-1; TRBD1 aligns across 9 bases. The V segment lost 2 bases and the J segment 3 bases; nucleotides outside the gene matches: 8. Germline values: CDR1 SGHRS, CDR2 YFSETQ. This CDR3 contains 16 residues. CDR3 region: CASSFTQGARDTEAFF. In nucleotides, the CDR3 is TGCGCCAGCAGCTTCACACAGGGGGCAAGGGACACTGAAGCTTTCTTT.

The chain employs TRBV19 and TRBJ1-2; TRBD1 aligns across 7 bases. CDR3 length equals 17 residues. V lost 3 bases to trimming and J lost 0 bases; unmatched junction nucleotides: 10. Germline V lookup: CDR1 LNHDA, CDR2 SQIVND (reference sequence). The CDR3, as DNA: TGTGCCAGTAGTATTACCAGGGGGTTCCTAGCTAACTATGGCTACACCTTC. It codes for CASSITRGFLANYGYTF.

This clone was seen only once. V is TRBV6-1 and J is TRBJ2-7; 8 bases are shared with TRBD1. CDR3 length equals 15 residues. CDR1 MNHNS and CDR2 SASEGT come from the germline V gene. With 4 bases clipped from V and 1 base from J, the junction kept 6 bases outside the gene matches. DNA for the CDR3: TGTGCCAGCAGTGGACAGGGGAGTCGATCCTACGAGCAGTACTTC. Amino acid sequence: CASSGQGSRSYEQYF.

This clone came up once. Here the CDR3 reads CASSQDYWESGNTIYF. CDR3 DNA: TGTGCCAGCAGCCAAGATTACTGGGAGTCTGGAAACACCATATATTTT. The chain joins TRBV4-2 to TRBJ1-3; D uncertain. This CDR3 comprises 16 residues. The V gene's germline CDR1 is LGHNA and CDR2 YNFKEQ. The V and J ends lost 0 bases and 1 base respectively, with 10 bases between them.

The chain combines TRBV10-3 with TRBJ1-4, with 7 nucleotides matching TRBD1. The CDR3 consists of 14 residues. The V and J ends lost 6 bases and 3 bases, in that order; junction bases with no gene match: 4. The V gene's germline CDR1 is ENHRY and CDR2 SYGVKD. The DNA of the CDR3 is TGTGCCATCAGCCGGACAGGCTCTAATGAAAAACTGTTTTTT. As protein: CAISRTGSNEKLFF.

The V and J genes are TRBV11-2 and TRBJ2-4, with 10 positions matching TRBD2. Losses at the gene ends were 5 bases for V and 8 bases for J; bases not matched to a gene: 9. Germline CDR1 reads SGHAT; CDR2 reads FQNNGV. The CDR3 covers 15 residues. In DNA form, the CDR3 reads TGTGCCAGCAGCGCTATAGCGGGAGGATGGGACATTCAGTACTTC. Protein product: CASSAIAGGWDIQYF.

A word on this clone: It is unclear where the CDR3 begins or ends on the DNA, so no DNA is shown, and the CDR3 is as TCRdb lists it. V gene TRBV10-3 combines with J gene TRBJ1-2; the table gives TRBD1 as D, unverified against the DNA. Germline V lookup: CDR1 ENHRY, CDR2 SYGVKD. Counting both end residues, the CDR3 totals 14 amino acids. CDR3 in amino acids: CAISESIQYFGYTF.

This chain links TRBV7-2 with TRBJ2-2; 7 positions match TRBD2. The CDR3 totals 14 residues. V lost 4 bases to trimming and J lost 3 bases; unmatched junction nucleotides: 2. The germline CDR1 and CDR2 sequences are SGHTA and FQGNSA. The CDR3 nucleotides read TGTGCCAGCAGCTCTAGCGGCCACACCGGGGAGCTGTTTTTT. Protein: CASSSSGHTGELFF.

This chain uses TRBV21-1 with TRBJ1-6; whether TRBD1, the table's D call, matches the DNA was not checked. TRBV21-1 is marked as a pseudogene. The CDR3 runs 17 residues. The chain's CDR3 is CASSKGSGAQGYSPLHF. Here the CDR3 DNA reads TGTGCCAGCAGCAAAGGGTCCGGTGCACAGGGTTATTCACCCCTCCACTTT.

The rearrangement links TRBV7-6 to TRBJ2-7, with 13 bases that match TRBD2. The length of the CDR3 is 16 residues. The V gene's germline CDR1 is SGHVS and CDR2 FNYEAQ. V shed 5 bases, J shed 2 bases, and the junction held 6 bases outside the gene matches. CDR3 region: CASSGLGLAGTYEQYF. CDR3 sequence (DNA): TGTGCCAGCAGCGGCCTGGGACTAGCGGGAACCTACGAGCAGTACTTC.

The V and J genes are TRBV2 and TRBJ2-3; D is perhaps TRBD1 (5 bases). The CDR3 is 15 residues long. Germline assignment: CDR1 SNHLY and CDR2 FYNNEI. V was shortened by 7 bases and J by 1 base, with 15 bases between the two germline ends. The CDR3 sequence is CASKPQGDGTDTQYF. CDR3 bases: TGTGCCAGCAAACCCCAGGGCGACGGCACAGATACGCAGTATTTT. Together with reference TRBV2 and TRBJ2-3, the CDR3 gives the full variable domain: EPEVTQTPSHQVTQMGQEVILRCVPISNHLYFYWYRQILGQKVEFLVSFYNNEISEKSEIFDDQFSVERPDGSNFTLKIRSTKLEDSAMYFCASKPQGDGTDTQYFGPGTRLTVL.

The chain has TRBV2 and TRBJ2-7; D possibly corresponds to TRBD1 (5 bases). V was clipped by 6 bases and J by 3 bases, with 15 bases between them. The germline gives CDR1 SNHLY, CDR2 FYNNEI. The CDR3 length is 14 residues. Here the CDR3 DNA reads TGTGCCAGCAGGATGACAGAGGCCCTCTACGAGCAGTACTTC. It specifies CASRMTEALYEQYF.

The gene calls are TRBV15 and TRBJ1-3, with 7 bases aligning to TRBD1. V dropped 1 base and J dropped 2; count of bases not matched to a gene: 2. CDR1 is LNHNV and CDR2 is YYDKDF in the germline V gene (reference sequence). The CDR3 is 15 residues long. The CDR3 DNA follows: TGTGCCACCAGCAGAGGGCAGGGGGCTGGAAACACCATATATTTT. Translation: CATSRGQGAGNTIYF.

This chain joins TRBV12-5 and TRBJ1-5; 7 bases agree with TRBD1. Germline V lookup: CDR1 LGHNT, CDR2 FRNRAP. J lost 4 bases, V lost 0 bases, and 15 bases had no gene match. CDR3 length equals 19 residues. CDR3 amino acids: CASGLVLGTAILRNQPQHF. The CDR3 nucleotides are TGTGCTAGTGGTTTGGTACTGGGGACAGCGATCTTGCGGAATCAGCCCCAGCATTTT. The whole variable domain, filled in from reference TRBV12-5 and TRBJ1-5, reads DARVTQTPRHKVTEMGQEVTMRCQPILGHNTVFWYRQTMMQGLELLAYFRNRAPLDDSGMPKDRFSAEMPDATLATLKIQPSEPRDSAVYFCASGLVLGTAILRNQPQHFGDGTRLSIL.

This clone was seen just once. This chain uses TRBV11-2 with TRBJ2-7; D may be TRBD2 (5 bases). Trimming took 5 bases from V and 3 from J, leaving 11 bases between them. Germline CDR1 is SGHAT and CDR2 is FQNNGV. The CDR3 runs to 13 residues. The CDR3 loop reads CASSLARDYEQYF. CDR3 coding DNA: TGTGCCAGCAGCCTGGCCCGGGACTACGAGCAGTACTTC.

This chain uses TRBV5-1 with TRBJ2-7; D not resolved. The germline CDR1 and CDR2 sequences are SGHRS and YFSETQ. V was pared by 0 bases and J by 3 bases, with 7 bases between. The CDR3 is made up of 13 amino acids. Written as DNA, the CDR3 is TGCGCCAGCAGCTTGGCCCCCGGCTACGAGCAGTACTTC. It is translated as CASSLAPGYEQYF.

This chain links TRBV19 with TRBJ1-5; the match to TRBD1 covers 7 bases. Per the germline V gene, CDR1 is LNHDA and CDR2 is SQIVND (reference sequence). V shed 5 bases, J shed 5 bases, and the junction held 9 bases outside the gene matches. The CDR3 sequence is 15 residues long. The chain's CDR3 is CASSPRQGGHQPQHF. Here the CDR3 DNA reads TGTGCCAGTAGTCCAAGACAGGGCGGACATCAGCCCCAGCATTTT. Full variable domain (remainder filled in from reference TRBV19 and TRBJ1-5): DGGITQSPKYLFRKEGQNVTLSCEQNLNHDAMYWYRQDPGQGLRLIYYSQIVNDFQKGDIAEGYSVSREKKESFPLTVTSAQKNPTAFYLCASSPRQGGHQPQHFGDGTRLSIL.

V usage is TRBV21-1 and J usage is TRBJ2-3; TRBD1, as called in the table, went unchecked against the DNA. TRBV21-1 is listed as a pseudogene. The CDR3 extends over 15 amino acids. CDR3 region: CASSKGAGSTDTQYF. The CDR3 nucleotides read TGTGCCAGCAGCAAAGGAGCAGGTTCCACAGATACGCAGTATTTT.

V usage is TRBV27 and J usage is TRBJ2-3; 7 bases agree with TRBD2. Trimming removed 5 bases from V and 0 bases from J; junction bases left unmatched: 8. There are 16 residues in the CDR3. CDR1 and CDR2 (germline): MNHEY, SMNVEV (reference sequence). The CDR3 nucleotides read TGTGCCAGCAGTGAGTCACGGGACTACAGCACAGATACGCAGTATTTT. Translating it yields CASSESRDYSTDTQYF.